This is a list of T cell receptor beta chains from one sample in a study of blood T cell repertoires in COVID-19. The assay was immunoSEQ multiplex PCR, and TCRdb's table has in-frame clones only and misses some. This sample has about 180,000 clones, with around 85% found just once. Sequenced: PBMCs or T cells enriched from blood (not recorded which). The receptors shown here come from a man aged 35-49 years who had recovered from COVID-19. The CDR3 runs from the conserved cysteine through the conserved F or W. Each record gives: D gene, CDR3 length, J gene, V gene, CDR3 protein, CDR3 DNA. The D gene is left open where the match is weak.

TRBD2	15	TRBJ2-5	TRBV3-1/TRBV3-2	CASSLLAGGRETQYF	TGTGCCAGCAGTCTACTAGCGGGGGGTCGAGAGACCCAGTACTTC
TRBD1	17	TRBJ2-1	TRBV28	CASSSLLLTGGGNEQFF	TGTGCCAGCAGTTCCCTGCTCCTTACAGGGGGAGGAAATGAGCAGTTCTTC
-	12	TRBJ2-2	TRBV2	CASGLETGELFF	TGTGCCAGCGGGTTGGAGACCGGGGAGCTGTTTTTT
TRBD1	15	TRBJ1-1	TRBV27	CASSWGQQQNTEAFF	TGTGCCAGCAGTTGGGGACAGCAACAGAACACTGAAGCTTTCTTT
-	17	TRBJ1-5	TRBV4-1	CASSQVSTASSNQPQHF	TGCGCCAGCAGCCAGGTTTCGACAGCCTCTAGCAATCAGCCCCAGCATTTT
TRBD2	17	TRBJ2-3	TRBV5-6	CASSSGSGGDYTDTQYF	TGTGCCAGCAGCTCTGGAAGCGGGGGGGACTACACAGATACGCAGTATTTT
TRBD1	14	TRBJ1-5	TRBV6-1	CASSEAGGGQPQHF	TGTGCCAGCAGTGAAGCAGGGGGCGGTCAGCCCCAGCATTTT
TRBD2	17	TRBJ2-6	TRBV28	CASSLEAGTSGANVLTF	TGTGCCAGCAGTTTAGAAGCGGGGACCTCTGGGGCCAACGTCCTGACTTTC
-	14	TRBJ2-3	TRBV5-1	CASHRDGGTDTQYF	TGCGCCAGCCACCGGGACGGAGGGACAGATACGCAGTATTTT
TRBD2	16	TRBJ2-5	TRBV9	CASSVRPSGGKETQYF	TGTGCCAGCAGCGTGAGACCCAGCGGGGGTAAAGAGACCCAGTACTTC
-	14	TRBJ2-4	TRBV9	CASSPDYSKNIQYF	TGTGCCAGCAGCCCTGACTATTCCAAAAACATTCAGTACTTC
-	10	TRBJ2-7	TRBV28	CASGHYEQYF	TGTGCCAGCGGACACTACGAGCAGTACTTC
TRBD1	16	TRBJ1-1	TRBV5-6	CASSPGQGVMNTEAFF	TGTGCCAGCTCGCCGGGACAGGGCGTTATGAACACTGAAGCTTTCTTT
TRBD1	14	TRBJ2-3	TRBV2	CASSLTGETDTQYF	TGTGCCAGCAGCCTGACAGGGGAAACAGATACGCAGTATTTT
-	15	TRBJ1-4	TRBV28	CASSLGSPPEEKLFF	TGTGCCAGCAGTTTAGGGTCGCCTCCGGAGGAAAAACTGTTTTTT
-	18	TRBJ1-3	TRBV3-1/TRBV3-2	CASSQVWGNRISGNTIYF	TGTGCCAGCAGCCAAGTTTGGGGCAATCGAATTTCTGGAAACACCATATATTTT